A single sample is the source of the 14 T cell receptor beta chains below, sequenced in a study of T cell responses to AZD1222 COVID-19 vaccine (dated by TCRdb to the early 2020s). The library was obtained by the immunoSEQ multiplex PCR assay. TCRdb took over this immuneACCESS table, retaining in-frame rearrangements with V and J assigned. Such tables are incomplete; in checked studies, under half of the missing clones stem from an unresolved V gene, and the remainder is unexplained. The sample table lists 110,000 or so clones, about nine tenths of them with a count of one. Approximately 5.5% of the sample lies in the top ten. This sample's time point label indicates: baseline before first vaccination. The sample was peripheral blood, taken on day 0 of AZD1222 vaccination. These receptors were obtained from an adult in good health.

The chain couples TRBV7-2 to TRBJ1-5; no definite D call. There are 13 residues in the CDR3. V shed 5 bases and J shed 6 bases, with 11 bases lying between them. Germline-derived CDR1 and CDR2 are SGHTA and FQGNSA. The CDR3 here is CASSNQLGQPQHF. As DNA, the CDR3 is TGTGCCAGCAGCAACCAGCTTGGTCAGCCCCAGCATTTT.

This clone was counted once. This chain links TRBV28 with TRBJ1-5; TRBD1 agrees at 8 bases. Unmatched junction bases numbered 8, after V lost 5 bases and J lost 5 bases. CDR3 length equals 15 residues. Per germline, CDR1 MDHEN and CDR2 SYDVKM. The CDR3 here is CASSPQTGADQPQHF. In nucleotides, the CDR3 is TGTGCCAGCAGTCCGCAGACAGGGGCGGATCAGCCCCAGCATTTT.

The chain links TRBV7-2 to TRBJ1-2; 9 bases align to TRBD1. CDR3 length: 15 residues. In germline, CDR1 is SGHTA, CDR2 FQGNSA. J was trimmed by 8 bases and V by 3 bases; bases with no gene match: 10. Written as DNA, the CDR3 is TGTGCCAGCAGCTTCTACCTACAGGGGGCGGAGGGCTACACCTTC. This encodes CASSFYLQGAEGYTF.

The chain is built from TRBV28 and TRBJ1-5; 7 bases map to TRBD1. This CDR3 region has 16 residues. V was clipped by 5 bases and J by 2 bases; unmatched bases: 9. Germline V lookup: CDR1 MDHEN, CDR2 SYDVKM. CDR3 in amino acids: CASSQGGALRNQPQHF. CDR3 in DNA: TGTGCCAGCAGTCAGGGGGGGGCTTTACGCAATCAGCCCCAGCATTTT.

The genes are TRBV5-4 and TRBJ1-2; 8 bases are shared with TRBD1. V trimming: 3 bases; J trimming: 10 bases; junction bases outside the gene matches: 17. Germline CDR1 reads SGHNT; CDR2 reads YYREEE (reference sequence). The CDR3 is 16 amino acids. The CDR3 loop reads CASSSRTGQGYPLYTF. The CDR3 region has the DNA TGTGCCAGCAGCTCCCGGACAGGGCAGGGCTACCCCCTCTACACCTTC.

The J gene is TRBJ1-2, the V gene TRBV28; D is undetermined. From germline, CDR1 is MDHEN and CDR2 SYDVKM. This CDR3 has 14 amino acids. V lost 2 bases to trimming and J lost 4 bases, with 11 bases between them. The CDR3, as DNA: TGTGCCAGCAGTTTAGATGAAAGTTCCTATGGCTACACCTTC. It yields the protein CASSLDESSYGYTF.

The chain links TRBV7-2 to TRBJ2-3, with 11 nucleotides matching TRBD1. Germline trimming cut 0 bases from V and 6 bases from J; bases unmatched to any gene: 5. Germline CDR1 and CDR2: SGHTA and FQGNSA. CDR3 length equals 16 residues. The CDR3 region is CASSLAGTGGADTQYF. The CDR3 nucleotides read TGTGCCAGCAGCTTAGCGGGGACAGGGGGGGCGGATACGCAGTATTTT.

This chain connects TRBV27 to TRBJ1-5, with D uncertain. Trimming removed 3 bases at V and 6 bases at J, with 9 bases between. Germline V gene sequence: CDR1 MNHEY, CDR2 SMNVEV (reference sequence). There are 13 residues in the CDR3. CDR3 sequence reads: CASSLEISQPQHF. CDR3 nucleotides: TGTGCCAGCAGTTTGGAAATTAGTCAGCCCCAGCATTTT.

The chain has TRBV7-9 and TRBJ2-7; TRBD2 agrees at 10 bases. Germline V gene lookup returns CDR1 SEHNR and CDR2 FQNEAQ (reference sequence). The CDR3 is 14 amino acids. Trimming at V came to 5 bases and at J to 3 bases, leaving 4 bases not matched to a gene. Written as DNA, the CDR3 is TGTGCCAGCAGCCGGACTAGCGGATTCTACGAGCAGTACTTC. Its translation is CASSRTSGFYEQYF.

J is TRBJ2-2 and V is TRBV10-3; D might be TRBD2 (6 bases). V was pared by 2 bases and J by 2 bases, with 12 bases between. The CDR3 covers 16 residues. CDR1 is ENHRY and CDR2 is SYGVKD in the germline V gene. CDR3 region: CAISERTEGNTGELFF. The CDR3 region has the DNA TGTGCCATCAGTGAGAGGACGGAGGGCAACACCGGGGAGCTGTTTTTT.

This clone was observed a few times. V gene TRBV20-1 combines with J gene TRBJ1-6; 7 bases are a match to TRBD1. Germline values: CDR1 DFQATT, CDR2 SNEGSKA (reference sequence). The V and J ends lost 4 bases and 6 bases, in that order; junction bases with no gene match: 6. The CDR3 is 14 amino acids. The CDR3 DNA is TGCAGTGCTAATGAGGGGGCTGGTAATTCACCCCTCCACTTT. Protein sequence: CSANEGAGNSPLHF.

The chain uses TRBV18 and TRBJ2-7, with TRBD1 matching over 8 bases. Germline values: CDR1 KGHSH, CDR2 LQKENI. The CDR3 length is 14 residues. J was trimmed by 5 bases and V by 3 bases; bases with no gene match: 6. CDR3 nucleotides: TGTGCCAGCTCACCGGGGACAGGACGGGACGAGCAGTACTTC. Amino acids: CASSPGTGRDEQYF.

V gene TRBV19 combines with J gene TRBJ1-1; 9 bases align to TRBD1. Germline V gene data show CDR1 as LNHDA and CDR2 as SQIVND (reference sequence). The CDR3 is made up of 18 amino acids. J lost 0 bases, V lost 5 bases, and 13 bases had no gene match. The CDR3 loop reads CASSGLGTGHRMNTEAFF. The DNA for the CDR3 is TGTGCCAGTAGTGGGTTGGGGACAGGGCATAGGATGAACACTGAAGCTTTCTTT.

This sequence joins TRBV5-1 and TRBJ2-7; tentative D call: TRBD1 (5 bases). The CDR3 totals 15 residues. V was trimmed by 6 bases and J by 4 bases, leaving 20 bases between them. Germline assignment: CDR1 SGHRS and CDR2 YFSETQ. In DNA, the CDR3 is TGCGCCAGCAAAGAGTGGAGCCAGGACATGTACGAGCAGTACTTC. Amino acids: CASKEWSQDMYEQYF. The full variable domain, completed using reference TRBV5-1 and TRBJ2-7, is KAGVTQTPRYLIKTRGQQVTLSCSPISGHRSVSWYQQTPGQGLQFLFEYFSETQRNKGNFPGRFSGRQFSNSRSEMNVSTLELGDSALYLCASKEWSQDMYEQYFGPGTRLTVT.